One sample yielded the 20 T cell receptor beta chains listed below, sequenced in a study of T-cell reconstitution after alpha-beta-depleted transplantation in children. Molecular barcoding with unique molecular identifiers was used for the TCRbeta library. From the PCR reads, TCRdb called clonotypes with MiXCR, one entry per CDR3 protein. The sample includes about 870,000 distinct CDR3 sequences, roughly 16% of them seen just once. The sample here was PBMCs, mostly from graft donor cells, taken 360 days after TCRalphabeta/CD19-depleted stem cell transplant. These TCRs come from a male patient under 18 who had a stem cell transplant for acute lymphoblastic leukemia, so the T cells may come from the graft donor.

J is TRBJ2-1 and V is TRBV6-2 or TRBV6-3; D call uncertain. V lost 6 bases and J 5 bases, leaving 32 bases between the germline ends. Germline V gives CDR1 MNHEY, CDR2 SVGEGT. The CDR3 runs 20 residues. The CDR3 spells CASSLTDTTSTRKRNNEQFF. The CDR3 nucleotides read TGTGCCAGCAGCCTAACAGACACCACGTCTACGAGGAAACGAAACAATGAGCAGTTCTTC.

This clonotype was found a few times. The J gene is TRBJ1-6, the V gene TRBV6-4; 8 bases fit TRBD1. This CDR3 has 14 residues. Germline V gene lookup returns CDR1 MRHNA and CDR2 SNTAGT. J gave up 10 bases and V 2 bases, and 4 bases lay outside the gene matches. CDR3 nucleotides: TGTGCCAGCAGTGACGGGACAGGAGCATCACCCCTCCACTTT. Its protein is CASSDGTGASPLHF.

The CDR3, as DNA: TGTGCCAGCAGCTTGGGGACTAGCGGGCGCTACAATGAGCAGTTCTTC. As protein: CASSLGTSGRYNEQFF. The rearrangement uses TRBV7-2 and TRBJ2-1; 12 bases are a match to TRBD2. J was trimmed by 3 bases and V by 3 bases; bases with no gene match: 3. The CDR3 extends over 16 amino acids. Germline V lookup: CDR1 SGHTA, CDR2 FQGNSA.

This clonotype was seen a handful of times. The genes are TRBV4-1 and TRBJ2-7, with 9 bases matching TRBD1. This CDR3 spans 15 amino acids. V gave up 3 bases and J gave up 4 bases; unmatched junction bases: 7. Germline lookup yields CDR1 MGHRA and CDR2 YSYEKL. The CDR3 DNA reads TGCGCCAGCAGCCAGGACAGGGGAGGTTCGTACGAGCAGTACTTC. Encoded protein: CASSQDRGGSYEQYF.

The gene calls are TRBV20-1 and TRBJ2-7, with D possibly TRBD1 on 5 matching bases. This CDR3 region has 12 residues. Trimming shortened V by 4 bases and J by 0 bases, and 7 bases separated the two germline ends. Germline CDR1 reads DFQATT; CDR2 reads SNEGSKA (reference sequence). DNA of the CDR3: TGCAGTGCTACAGGGATCTCCTACGAGCAGTACTTC. It specifies CSATGISYEQYF.

This chain joins TRBV20-1 and TRBJ2-1, with D possibly being TRBD1 (5 bases). V was cut by 3 bases and J by 5 bases, with 11 bases left in between. The CDR3 consists of 13 residues. Germline CDR1 and CDR2: DFQATT and SNEGSKA (reference sequence). CDR3 protein: CSASIQVHNEQFF. Written as DNA, the CDR3 is TGCAGTGCTAGCATACAGGTCCACAATGAGCAGTTCTTC.

This clonotype occurred a few times. This chain uses TRBV27 with TRBJ2-1, with D perhaps TRBD2 (6 bases). Per germline, CDR1 MNHEY and CDR2 SMNVEV (reference sequence). V shed 5 bases and J shed 7 bases, with 18 bases lying between them. This CDR3 has 15 amino acids. CDR3 amino acids: CASSRIAVNQNEQFF. In DNA form, the CDR3 reads TGTGCCAGCAGTCGTATAGCGGTCAATCAGAATGAGCAGTTCTTC.

The CDR3 coding sequence is TGTGCCAGCAGCTTAATAGCGGGAGTCTACGAGCAGTACTTC. Its translation is CASSLIAGVYEQYF. This chain links TRBV7-2 with TRBJ2-7; TRBD2 matches at 9 bases. Trimming took 2 bases from V and 3 from J; bases not matched to a gene: 2. The CDR3 spans 14 residues. Per the germline V gene, CDR1 is SGHTA and CDR2 is FQGNSA.

In its sample, this clonotype was seen many times. V usage is TRBV12-3 or TRBV12-4 and J usage is TRBJ2-1, with 7 bases aligning to TRBD2. The J segment lost 5 bases and the V segment lost 2 bases, leaving 3 bases of the junction unmatched. CDR3 size: 14 residues. The CDR3 protein is CASSLLAGDNEQFF. The CDR3 coding sequence is TGTGCCAGCAGTTTATTGGCGGGGGACAATGAGCAGTTCTTC.

J is TRBJ2-3 and V is TRBV4-1; 10 bases align to TRBD1. Per germline, CDR1 MGHRA and CDR2 YSYEKL. V shed 3 bases, J shed 6 bases, and the junction held 3 bases outside the gene matches. This CDR3 is built from 14 residues. CDR3 bases: TGCGCCAGCAGCCACGACAGGGGGCCTGATACGCAGTATTTT. Translating it yields CASSHDRGPDTQYF.

This chain links TRBV4-2 with TRBJ1-2; D gene unclear. Germline lookup yields CDR1 LGHNA and CDR2 YNFKEQ. The CDR3 contains 15 residues. Trimming left V 0 bases short and J 2 bases short, with 10 bases between. CDR3 DNA: TGTGCCAGCAGCCAAGAGGCAACGACAAACTATGGCTACACCTTC. Its translation: CASSQEATTNYGYTF.

The genes are TRBV20-1 and TRBJ1-2; TRBD1 agrees at 8 bases. The CDR3 spans 15 residues. Trimming took 6 bases from V and 0 from J; bases not matched to a gene: 9. Germline V gives CDR1 DFQATT, CDR2 SNEGSKA (reference sequence). For the CDR3, the DNA is TGCAGTGCCAGGAAGGACAGGGATTCTAACTATGGCTACACCTTC. This translates into CSARKDRDSNYGYTF.

This clonotype was detected a few times. The V and J genes are TRBV7-2 and TRBJ2-7; D is possibly TRBD2 (6 bases). Germline CDR1 SGHTA, CDR2 FQGNSA. V gave up 4 bases and J gave up 3 bases, with 16 bases separating them. This CDR3 region has 15 residues. Here the CDR3 DNA reads TGTGCCAGCAGCTCTCGAGGTAGCGGCCTCTACGAGCAGTACTTC. Protein sequence: CASSSRGSGLYEQYF.

V usage is TRBV15 and J usage is TRBJ2-5, with D hard to call. Looked up from germline, CDR1 is LNHNV and CDR2 is YYDKDF (reference sequence). Trimming left V 1 base short and J 2 bases short, with 8 bases between. The CDR3 length is 14 residues. This CDR3 reads CATSRGRLQETQYF. CDR3 bases: TGTGCCACCAGCAGAGGACGGTTACAAGAGACCCAGTACTTC.

This clonotype was seen a handful of times. The chain combines TRBV4-1 with TRBJ1-1; D perhaps matches TRBD1 (5 bases). Looked up from germline, CDR1 is MGHRA and CDR2 is YSYEKL. V lost 2 bases, J lost 1 base, and 11 bases lay in between. This CDR3 region has 15 residues. The CDR3 DNA follows: TGCGCCAGCAGCCAATCGGGGACTTCGAACACTGAAGCTTTCTTT. Protein sequence: CASSQSGTSNTEAFF.

At least ten counts were recorded for this clonotype. V usage is TRBV18 and J usage is TRBJ2-2; D is unresolved. CDR1 KGHSH and CDR2 LQKENI come from the germline V gene. V was clipped by 0 bases and J by 1 base, with 6 bases between them. The CDR3 length is 15 residues. This CDR3 is CASSPPNRNTGELFF. CDR3 DNA: TGTGCCAGCTCACCACCGAACAGGAACACCGGGGAGCTGTTTTTT.

This clonotype was observed a handful of times. The DNA is left out, because the CDR3 cannot be placed on it with certainty; the CDR3 is given as TCRdb lists it. This chain uses TRBV27 with TRBJ2-2. CDR1 is MNHEY, CDR2 SMNVEV, per germline (reference sequence). The CDR3 length is 14 residues, termini included. The CDR3 loop is CASSFSSLGELFFF.

This clonotype came up many times. The V call is TRBV12-3 or TRBV12-4, the J call TRBJ2-2; D possibly uses TRBD1 or TRBD2 (5 bases each). V lost 5 bases to trimming and J lost 8 bases, with 12 bases between them. The CDR3 has 13 amino acids. CDR3 sequence: CASSRDGWGELFF. The CDR3 nucleotides read TGTGCCAGCAGTAGGGACGGTTGGGGGGAGCTGTTTTTT.

This clonotype was counted a few times. The V call is TRBV27, the J call TRBJ2-7; a weak D match, TRBD1 (5 bases). Germline CDR1 MNHEY, CDR2 SMNVEV (reference sequence). The CDR3 runs to 14 residues. Trimming pared 1 base from V and 4 bases from J, leaving 11 bases between. The CDR3 DNA sequence: TGTGCCAGCAGTTTATATCAGGGAAGGTACGAGCAGTACTTC. Protein: CASSLYQGRYEQYF.

This clonotype came up a few times. The V gene is TRBV29-1, the J gene TRBJ2-1; TRBD1 might be the D (5 bases). The V and J ends lost 3 bases and 5 bases respectively, with 11 bases between them. The germline V gene encodes CDR1 SQVTM and CDR2 ANQGSEA. The CDR3 is 13 amino acids. CDR3 region: CSVDPRDDNEQFF. As DNA, the CDR3 is TGCAGCGTTGACCCCAGGGATGACAATGAGCAGTTCTTC.